What follows are 32 T cell receptor beta chains derived from one specimen sequenced in a study of cytomegalovirus exposure and HLA in healthy donors. PCR amplification relied on 60 Vbeta primers (plus 13 Jbeta primers). TCRdb's table, derived via immunoSEQ multiplex PCR, lists solely in-frame clones and lacks some. The sample records under 200,000 clones, 70% to 80% being singletons. The sample consisted of PBMCs. The receptors here all came from a man aged 35-49 years in good health and CMV-seronegative.

The chain employs TRBV5-1 and TRBJ2-7, with 9 bases that match TRBD2. This CDR3 has 15 residues. CDR1 and CDR2 (germline): SGHRS, YFSETQ. The trim removed 2 bases at V and 9 bases at J, leaving 12 bases unmatched. CDR3 DNA sequence: TGCGCCAGCAGCTTATCGACTAGCGGCGAGGGGGGGCAGTACTTC. Protein: CASSLSTSGEGGQYF.

The chain combines TRBV27 with TRBJ2-2; 8 bases line up with TRBD2. Germline CDR1 is MNHEY and CDR2 is SMNVEV (reference sequence). V gave up 3 bases and J gave up 5 bases; unmatched junction bases: 8. CDR3 length equals 16 residues. Written as DNA, the CDR3 is TGTGCCAGCAGTTTGAACGGGAGGGCCGGGACCGGGGAGCTGTTTTTT. This sequence encodes CASSLNGRAGTGELFF.

The chain links TRBV7-9 to TRBJ2-7, with D tentatively TRBD1 (6 bases). The CDR3 loop spans 16 amino acids. Trimming took off 5 bases at V and 4 bases at J, with 21 bases between the two ends. Per germline, CDR1 SEHNR and CDR2 FQNEAQ (reference sequence). The CDR3 bases are TGTGCCAGCAGCGGGAGAGGGGCAGGGGCGGCGTACGAGCAGTACTTC. It yields the protein CASSGRGAGAAYEQYF.

This chain uses TRBV25-1 with TRBJ2-1, with D tentatively TRBD2 (6 bases). The germline V and J ends were trimmed by 4 bases and 9 bases, with 16 bases remaining between them. Germline values: CDR1 MGHDK, CDR2 SYGVNS. This CDR3 contains 14 residues. This CDR3 is CASSGRELSGEQFF. CDR3 coding DNA: TGTGCCAGCAGTGGGAGGGAACTATCGGGTGAGCAGTTCTTC.

CDR3 bases: TGTGCCAGCAGCTTTTCCTCCAGGAGGGTCGCAGATACGCAGTATTTT. Translating gives CASSFSSRRVADTQYF. The chain joins TRBV11-2 to TRBJ2-3, with D possibly being TRBD2 (6 bases). Deletions cut 3 bases from V and 4 bases from J, with 17 bases between. The CDR3 runs to 16 residues. Germline V lookup: CDR1 SGHAT, CDR2 FQNNGV. Supplemented by reference TRBV11-2 and TRBJ2-3, the full variable domain reads EAGVAQSPRYKIIEKRQSVAFWCNPISGHATLYWYQQILGQGPKLLIQFQNNGVVDDSQLPKDRFSAERLKGVDSTLKIQPAKLEDSAVYLCASSFSSRRVADTQYFGPGTRLTVL.

The CDR3 DNA follows: TGTGCCAGCAGTGGACAAACGACTCAGCCCCAGCATTTT. The encoded protein is CASSGQTTQPQHF. This sequence joins TRBV2 and TRBJ1-5; D not resolved. The CDR3 extends over 13 amino acids. Germline V gene data show CDR1 as SNHLY and CDR2 as FYNNEI. With 4 bases removed from V and 6 bases from J, the gap between germline ends came to 10 bases. The variable domain in full, with the rest retrieved from reference TRBV2 and TRBJ1-5, is EPEVTQTPSHQVTQMGQEVILRCVPISNHLYFYWYRQILGQKVEFLVSFYNNEISEKSEIFDDQFSVERPDGSNFTLKIRSTKLEDSAMYFCASSGQTTQPQHFGDGTRLSIL.

This CDR3 is CASRVGGEQYF. The CDR3 region has the DNA TGTGCCAGCAGGGTGGGGGGCGAGCAGTACTTC. V gene TRBV28 combines with J gene TRBJ2-7; maybe TRBD2 (6 bases). The germline V gene encodes CDR1 MDHEN and CDR2 SYDVKM. V gave up 6 bases and J gave up 6 bases, with 9 bases separating them. This CDR3 has 11 amino acids.

The rearrangement uses TRBV29-1 and TRBJ2-1, with 9 nucleotides matching TRBD1. With 6 bases clipped from V and 8 bases from J, the junction kept 11 bases outside the gene matches. The length of the CDR3 is 14 residues. CDR1 and CDR2 from the germline V gene are SQVTM and ANQGSEA. CDR3 DNA: TGCAGCGTAACAGGGGGCGACGGGAGGCATGAGCAGTTCTTC. As protein: CSVTGGDGRHEQFF.

The rearrangement uses TRBV4-1 and TRBJ2-1; 9 positions match TRBD2. With 3 bases clipped from V and 8 bases from J, the junction kept 5 bases outside the gene matches. Germline V gene data show CDR1 as MGHRA and CDR2 as YSYEKL. The CDR3 covers 14 residues. CDR3: CASSQLAGEDEQFF. The DNA for the CDR3 is TGCGCCAGCAGCCAGTTAGCGGGAGAGGATGAGCAGTTCTTC.

The V gene is TRBV27, the J gene TRBJ2-7, with 11 positions matching TRBD2. The junction had 7 bases not matched to a gene; V was cut back by 5 bases and J by 4 bases. Per the germline V gene, CDR1 is MNHEY and CDR2 is SMNVEV (reference sequence). This CDR3 has 15 residues. The CDR3 sequence: CASSHSGRAGYEQYF. The CDR3 nucleotides read TGTGCCAGCAGTCATAGCGGGAGGGCCGGGTACGAGCAGTACTTC.

Comments on this clone: The germline gene is not matched at one end of the junction; a read error may be the cause. The chain recombines TRBV11-2 with TRBJ2-3, with D maybe TRBD1 (5 bases). Germline V gene lookup returns CDR1 SGHAT and CDR2 FQNNGV. The CDR3 runs 15 residues. The CDR3 DNA reads as TGTGCCAGCGGCTTATACCAGGGTCCCACAGATACGCAGTATTTT. Amino acid sequence: CASGLYQGPTDTQYF.

The rearrangement uses TRBV28 and TRBJ2-3; TRBD2 aligns across 12 bases. The J segment lost 4 bases and the V segment lost 5 bases, leaving 10 bases of the junction unmatched. Germline V gives CDR1 MDHEN, CDR2 SYDVKM. The CDR3 has 17 amino acids. The CDR3 here is CASSPRTSGKRADTQYF. The CDR3 DNA is TGTGCCAGCAGTCCCCGGACTAGCGGGAAACGGGCAGATACGCAGTATTTT. Full variable domain (missing parts from reference TRBV28 and TRBJ2-3): DVKVTQSSRYLVKRTGEKVFLECVQDMDHENMFWYRQDPGLGLRLIYFSYDVKMKEKGDIPEGYSVSREKKERFSLILESASTNQTSMYLCASSPRTSGKRADTQYFGPGTRLTVL.

The V and J genes are TRBV5-1 and TRBJ2-3; TRBD2 might be the D (6 bases). Germline V gene sequence: CDR1 SGHRS, CDR2 YFSETQ. Trimming left V 7 bases short and J 4 bases short, with 16 bases between. This CDR3 comprises 14 residues. CDR3 sequence: CASGTGQRADTQYF. CDR3 coding DNA: TGCGCCAGCGGGACGGGGCAGCGGGCAGATACGCAGTATTTT.

V usage is TRBV5-1 and J usage is TRBJ2-1; possible D gene TRBD1, 6 bases. Trimming stripped 4 bases from V and 6 bases from J, with 14 bases between. Germline CDR1 and CDR2: SGHRS and YFSETQ. CDR3 length equals 14 residues. The CDR3: CASSTGQIPNEQFF. The CDR3 DNA reads as TGCGCCAGCAGCACTGGACAGATCCCCAATGAGCAGTTCTTC.

V is TRBV19 and J is TRBJ1-1, with D possibly matching TRBD1 (5 bases). V gave up 7 bases and J gave up 0 bases, with 15 bases separating them. The germline gives CDR1 LNHDA, CDR2 SQIVND (reference sequence). CDR3 length equals 15 residues. In DNA form, the CDR3 reads TGTGCCAGTAAACCAGCCCGGGGGTTGAACACTGAAGCTTTCTTT. Protein: CASKPARGLNTEAFF.

Points on this clone: Other DNA sequences from this sample encode an identical CDR3 as well. V is TRBV5-1 and J is TRBJ2-1, with TRBD2 matching 10 bases. Trimming cost V 3 bases and J 0 bases; bases outside gene matches: 3. Germline V gene sequence: CDR1 SGHRS, CDR2 YFSETQ. This CDR3 has 16 amino acids. This CDR3 reads CASSWTSGSSYNEQFF. CDR3 sequence (DNA): TGCGCCAGCAGCTGGACTAGCGGTTCCTCCTACAATGAGCAGTTCTTC.

V is TRBV5-6 and J is TRBJ1-1; D possibly corresponds to TRBD1 (5 bases). V was cut by 4 bases and J by 4 bases, with 14 bases left in between. Germline-derived CDR1 and CDR2 are SGHDT and YYEEEE. The CDR3 has 14 amino acids. DNA for the CDR3: TGTGCCAGCAGCGCGGGGCGGCAGCGCACTGAAGCTTTCTTT. As protein: CASSAGRQRTEAFF.

This sequence joins TRBV10-1 and TRBJ1-5; D unresolved. This CDR3 has 16 residues. Germline loops: CDR1 WNHNN, CDR2 SYGVQD (reference sequence). The V gene lost 0 bases and the J gene lost 2 bases, with 11 bases spanning the gap. The CDR3 nucleotides read TGCGCCAGCAGTGAGTCGTCCCGTGGGCGCAATCAGCCCCAGCATTTT. It encodes CASSESSRGRNQPQHF.

In its sample, this clone was seen once. The chain has TRBV19 and TRBJ1-6; 7 bases align to TRBD1. CDR1 and CDR2 from the germline V gene are LNHDA and SQIVND (reference sequence). This CDR3 has 13 residues. Unmatched junction bases numbered 7, after V lost 9 bases and J lost 8 bases. CDR3 residues: CASDTGEDSPLHF. DNA of the CDR3: TGTGCCAGCGATACAGGGGAAGATTCACCCCTCCACTTT.

V is TRBV5-4 and J is TRBJ2-5, with TRBD1 matching 7 bases. V was pared by 3 bases and J by 3 bases, with 8 bases of the junction left unmatched. The CDR3 has 15 residues. Germline values: CDR1 SGHNT, CDR2 YYREEE (reference sequence). The CDR3 loop reads CASSSRQGKEETQYF. Here the CDR3 DNA reads TGTGCCAGCAGCTCTCGACAGGGTAAAGAAGAGACCCAGTACTTC.

This rearrangement joins TRBV5-1 to TRBJ2-7; D is possibly TRBD2 (5 bases). Germline loops: CDR1 SGHRS, CDR2 YFSETQ. The CDR3 contains 16 residues. Between the trimmed V and J ends, which lost 0 bases and 0 bases, there was a span of 13 bases. This CDR3 reads CASSLESDGGSYEQYF. CDR3 nucleotide sequence: TGCGCCAGCAGCTTGGAATCGGACGGAGGCTCCTACGAGCAGTACTTC.

In DNA, the CDR3 is TGTGCCAGCAGCCGAGGGGGCACTGAAGCTTTCTTT. It encodes CASSRGGTEAFF. This sequence joins TRBV6-1 and TRBJ1-1, with D maybe TRBD1 (6 bases). The germline CDR1 and CDR2 sequences are MNHNS and SASEGT. Trimming removed 6 bases from V and 4 bases from J, with 9 bases in between. The CDR3 sequence is 12 residues long.

CDR3 in DNA: TGTGCCAGCAGTTTACAGGCTAGCGGGAGTCACGAGCAGTACTTC. Protein sequence: CASSLQASGSHEQYF. The V and J genes are TRBV28 and TRBJ2-5, with 10 bases identical to TRBD2. With the DNA end fitting TRBJ2-7 better, the J assignment may be wrong. The germline CDR1 and CDR2 sequences are MDHEN and SYDVKM. The CDR3 has 15 residues.

Points on this clone: The missing conserved phenylalanine or tryptophan at the end of this CDR3 makes a read error likely. The DNA is omitted, as the CDR3 cannot be located on it reliably, and the CDR3 follows TCRdb's listing. The rearrangement links TRBV29-1 to TRBJ2-7; the listed D gene, TRBD1, was not tested against the DNA. The CDR3 comprises 8 residues, both ends counted. Germline CDR1 and CDR2: SQVTM and ANQGSEA. CDR3 region: CSGPGQGD.

This clone was observed a single time. This sequence joins TRBV6-1 and TRBJ2-7, with D possibly being TRBD2 (5 bases). Germline CDR1 is MNHNS and CDR2 is SASEGT. The CDR3 length is 14 residues. Trimming took off 3 bases at V and 4 bases at J, with 13 bases between the two ends. The CDR3 is CASSEHGEFYEQYF. In DNA form, the CDR3 reads TGTGCCAGCAGTGAGCACGGGGAATTTTACGAGCAGTACTTC.

As to this clone: Other DNA sequences in the sample encode the same CDR3. The chain links TRBV7-9 to TRBJ2-7; TRBD2 aligns across 12 bases. The CDR3 covers 16 residues. Unmatched junction bases numbered 10, after V lost 4 bases and J lost 6 bases. CDR1 and CDR2 (germline): SEHNR, FQNEAQ (reference sequence). In DNA form, the CDR3 reads TGTGCCAGCAGCTCGGATGTCGGACTAGCGGGATCCGAGCAGTACTTC. Protein sequence: CASSSDVGLAGSEQYF.

The chain employs TRBV19 and TRBJ2-3; weak D call: TRBD1 (6 bases). The V and J ends lost 4 bases and 1 base respectively, with 18 bases between them. The CDR3 spans 17 residues. Germline V gives CDR1 LNHDA, CDR2 SQIVND (reference sequence). The CDR3 protein is CASSTFRTERGTDTQYF. In nucleotides, the CDR3 is TGTGCCAGTAGTACCTTCAGGACAGAACGAGGCACAGATACGCAGTATTTT.

The chain combines TRBV28 with TRBJ1-2; TRBD1 matches 9 bases. Per the germline V gene, CDR1 is MDHEN and CDR2 is SYDVKM. The CDR3 covers 15 residues. The ends lost 1 base at V and 4 bases at J; junction bases unmatched: 4. The CDR3 sequence: CASSLSTGGGYGYTF. The CDR3, as DNA: TGTGCCAGCAGTTTATCCACAGGGGGCGGCTATGGCTACACCTTC.

This chain joins TRBV27 and TRBJ2-3, with 12 bases matching TRBD2. Germline lookup yields CDR1 MNHEY and CDR2 SMNVEV (reference sequence). The CDR3 length is 15 residues. The V gene end was trimmed by 5 bases and the J gene end by 4 bases; junction bases not matched to a gene: 4. CDR3 loop: CASSKGLAGSDTQYF. Here the CDR3 DNA reads TGTGCCAGCAGTAAAGGACTAGCGGGATCAGATACGCAGTATTTT.

The chain has TRBV7-6 and TRBJ2-1; D ambiguous. Germline-derived CDR1 and CDR2 are SGHVS and FNYEAQ. V lost 5 bases, J lost 6 bases, and 17 bases lay in between. The CDR3 has 15 residues. CDR3 sequence: CASSPGPQVFNEQFF. CDR3 coding DNA: TGTGCCAGCAGCCCCGGCCCCCAGGTTTTCAATGAGCAGTTCTTC.

The rearrangement uses TRBV28 and TRBJ2-3, with TRBD1 matching over 11 bases. This CDR3 spans 16 amino acids. Germline V gene lookup returns CDR1 MDHEN and CDR2 SYDVKM. V lost 6 bases to trimming and J lost 0 bases; unmatched junction nucleotides: 5. The CDR3 loop reads CASRLDRGLSTDTQYF. The DNA for the CDR3 is TGTGCCAGCAGACTGGACAGGGGGCTCAGCACAGATACGCAGTATTTT.

Notes on this clone: A read error may account for a junction end that differs from germline. The V gene is TRBV7-9, the J gene TRBJ2-2, with TRBD2 matching over 11 bases. From germline, CDR1 is SEHNR and CDR2 FQNEAQ (reference sequence). There are 16 residues in the CDR3. The CDR3, as DNA: TGTTCCAGCAGCTTAGCACTAGCGGGAGTCACCGGGGAGCTGTTTTTT. Protein product: CSSSLALAGVTGELFF.